This is a list of T cell receptor beta chains from one sample in a study of shared clonotypes between healthy human individuals. The method was immunoSEQ multiplex PCR; TCRdb's version includes in-frame clones alone and lacks a portion of them. The table includes approximately 1,500,000 clones, 95% to 99% detected once. The sequenced sample was naive CD4+ T cells sorted from blood. Receptor source: a man under 40 in good health. CDR3s include the opening cysteine and the closing phenylalanine or tryptophan. D genes are given only for firm matches. A row's size may be missing; if present it is once, few, many or a size class.

V gene	D gene	J gene	CDR3 length	clone size	CDR3 protein	CDR3 DNA
TRBV19	TRBD2	TRBJ2-3	17	-	CASSIDVREREVYTQYF	TGTGCCAGTAGTATAGATGTTCGAGAGCGGGAGGTCTATACGCAGTATTTT
TRBV7-6	TRBD2	TRBJ2-1	16	-	CASSRLAGGSYNEQFF	TGTGCCAGCAGCCGCCTAGCGGGAGGTTCCTACAATGAGCAGTTCTTC
TRBV18	TRBD1	TRBJ2-7	14	-	CASSSGTGDYEQYF	TGTGCCAGCTCATCCGGGACAGGGGACTACGAGCAGTACTTC
TRBV5-4	-	TRBJ2-1	15	-	CASSAPTAALGEQFF	TGTGCCAGCAGCGCTCCCACGGCGGCCCTGGGGGAGCAGTTCTTC
TRBV5-1	TRBD1	TRBJ2-1	12	-	CASSPTGGMAFF	TGCGCCAGCAGTCCTACAGGGGGCATGGCGTTCTTC
TRBV29-1	-	TRBJ1-1	12	-	CSVVWGNTEAFF	TGCAGCGTTGTCTGGGGGAACACTGAAGCTTTCTTT
TRBV29-1	TRBD1	TRBJ1-2	14	-	CSVSSPGQEDGYTF	TGCAGCGTTTCCTCCCCGGGACAGGAGGATGGCTACACCTTC
TRBV6-6	-	TRBJ1-2	15	-	CASSPPTGRSYGYTF	TGTGCCAGCAGTCCACCCACAGGCAGGTCGTATGGCTACACCTTC
TRBV5-1	-	TRBJ2-7	15	-	CASSLEWEIPTRQYF	TGCGCCAGCAGCTTGGAATGGGAGATCCCTACGAGGCAGTACTTC
TRBV5-4	-	TRBJ1-2	11	-	CASSLGYGYTF	TGTGCCAGCAGCTTGGGCTATGGCTACACCTTC
TRBV5-8	TRBD2	TRBJ2-7	15	-	CASSRTSGSFVEQYF	TGTGCCAGCAGCCGGACTAGCGGGAGTTTTGTCGAGCAGTACTTC
TRBV27	-	TRBJ2-7	15	-	CASSRSPDSSYEQYF	TGTGCCAGCAGTCGATCTCCGGACTCCTCCTACGAGCAGTACTTC
TRBV6-6	TRBD1	TRBJ1-1	15	-	CASDKGQGLFGGAFF	TGTGCCAGCGACAAAGGACAGGGTCTATTTGGGGGAGCTTTCTTT
TRBV7-9	TRBD1	TRBJ2-3	15	-	CASSHNRGQTDTQYF	TGTGCCAGCAGCCACAACAGGGGGCAGACAGATACGCAGTATTTT
TRBV18	-	TRBJ2-7	12	-	CASSRRPPEQYF	TGTGCCAGCTCACGAAGGCCTCCCGAGCAGTACTTC
TRBV18	TRBD2	TRBJ2-5	16	-	CASSPLLAGGQETQYF	TGTGCCAGCTCACCATTGCTAGCGGGAGGGCAGGAGACCCAGTACTTC
TRBV9	-	TRBJ2-7	15	-	CASSVGPQDSYEQYF	TGTGCCAGCAGCGTAGGTCCCCAGGACTCCTACGAGCAGTACTTC
TRBV18	TRBD2	TRBJ2-7	17	-	CASSPPLAGRGGYEQYF	TGTGCCAGCTCACCACCCTTAGCGGGAAGGGGAGGCTACGAGCAGTACTTC
TRBV7-2	-	TRBJ1-2	17	-	CASSLSLAGRTNYGYTF	TGTGCCAGCAGCCTTAGTTTGGCAGGACGGACTAACTATGGCTACACCTTC
TRBV7-3	-	TRBJ1-1	13	-	CASSLDGSPEAFF	TGTGCCAGCAGCTTAGACGGGTCCCCTGAAGCTTTCTTT
TRBV15	TRBD2	TRBJ2-5	15	-	CATSIAGGFQETQYF	TGTGCCACCAGCATAGCGGGAGGTTTCCAAGAGACCCAGTACTTC
TRBV7-2	-	TRBJ2-1	13	-	CASSLQRTGEQFF	TGTGCCAGCAGTCTTCAGCGGACGGGAGAGCAGTTCTTC
TRBV5-1	TRBD1	TRBJ1-2	16	-	CASSLEPPGTGGGYTF	TGCGCCAGCAGCTTGGAACCGCCCGGGACAGGGGGCGGCTACACCTTC
TRBV18	TRBD2	TRBJ2-7	18	-	CASSPALSSGEIRHEQYF	TGTGCCAGCTCACCTGCTCTTTCTAGCGGCGAGATTCGTCACGAGCAGTACTTC
TRBV6-5	-	TRBJ1-1	14	-	CASIKVDRNTEAFF	TGTGCCAGCATTAAAGTAGATAGGAACACTGAAGCTTTCTTT
TRBV9	TRBD1	TRBJ1-3	17	-	CASSPRTGRIERNTIYF	TGTGCCAGCAGCCCCAGGACAGGGAGAATCGAGAGAAACACCATATATTTT
TRBV5-1	-	TRBJ1-2	17	-	CASSLDLDTARYLGYTF	TGCGCCAGCAGCTTGGATCTGGACACAGCAAGGTACTTGGGCTACACCTTC
TRBV7-2	-	TRBJ2-7	13	-	CASSVDRGNEQYF	TGTGCCAGCAGCGTGGACAGAGGTAACGAGCAGTACTTC
TRBV5-5	-	TRBJ2-6	14	-	CASSRTGAGGFLTF	TGTGCCAGCAGCCGAACCGGTGCGGGTGGATTCCTGACTTTC
TRBV7-2	-	TRBJ1-2	13	-	CASSETGNYGYTF	TGTGCCAGCAGCGAGACAGGAAACTATGGCTACACCTTC
TRBV27	-	TRBJ2-4	14	-	CASSIRGAKNIQYF	TGTGCCAGCAGCATCAGGGGAGCCAAAAACATTCAGTACTTC
TRBV29-1	-	TRBJ2-3	13	-	CSVEDVTTDTQYF	TGCAGCGTTGAAGACGTTACTACAGATACGCAGTATTTT
TRBV28	-	TRBJ1-2	13	-	CASSLGAPGGYTF	TGTGCCAGCAGTCTCGGGGCCCCGGGCGGCTACACCTTC
TRBV18	TRBD1	TRBJ1-5	13	few	CASSEQGNQPQHF	TGTGCCAGCTCAGAACAGGGGAATCAGCCCCAGCATTTT
TRBV2	-	TRBJ1-5	12	-	CASTGGDQPQHF	TGTGCCAGCACCGGTGGGGATCAGCCCCAGCATTTT
TRBV20-1	TRBD1	TRBJ1-1	11	-	CSAHLGQGAFF	TGCAGTGCCCACCTTGGACAGGGGGCTTTCTTT
TRBV19	-	TRBJ2-7	16	-	CASSPNKLEDPYEQYF	TGTGCCAGTAGCCCTAATAAGCTAGAGGATCCTTACGAGCAGTACTTC
TRBV5-4	TRBD2	TRBJ2-2	19	once	CASSPGLAGARGDTGELFF	TGTGCCAGCAGCCCGGGACTAGCGGGAGCGAGGGGTGACACCGGGGAGCTGTTTTTT
TRBV21-1	-	TRBJ2-3	11	-	CASSKMDQQYF	TGTGCCAGCAGCAAAATGGACCAGCAGTATTTT
TRBV5-4	-	TRBJ2-3	16	-	CASRPDRGLALDTQYF	TGTGCCAGCAGACCCGACAGGGGACTAGCATTAGATACGCAGTATTTT
TRBV18	-	TRBJ1-1	14	-	CASSGDRPWVEAFF	TGTGCCAGCTCAGGTGACAGGCCCTGGGTCGAAGCTTTCTTT
TRBV7-9	-	TRBJ1-5	18	-	CASSLAATAEFIDQPQHF	TGTGCCAGCAGCTTAGCAGCAACGGCGGAATTTATCGATCAGCCCCAGCATTTT
TRBV18	TRBD1	TRBJ1-3	15	-	CASSPPGQRADTIYF	TGTGCCAGCTCACCTCCGGGACAGCGGGCGGACACCATATATTTT
TRBV4-3	-	TRBJ2-2	16	-	CASSQATSLNTGELFF	TGCGCCAGCAGCCAAGCGACTTCCCTCAACACCGGGGAGCTGTTTTTT
TRBV6-5	-	TRBJ2-5	16	-	CASSYGSGAQGETQYF	TGTGCCAGCAGTTACGGGTCAGGGGCCCAGGGAGAGACCCAGTACTTC
TRBV18	TRBD2	TRBJ2-1	15	-	CASSPMGGDLTEQFF	TGTGCCAGCTCCCCCATGGGGGGGGATCTTACTGAGCAGTTCTTC
TRBV18	-	TRBJ2-1	15	-	CASSPPSPGGHEQFF	TGTGCCAGCTCACCACCATCCCCAGGTGGGCATGAGCAGTTCTTC
TRBV18	TRBD2	TRBJ2-1	17	-	CASSQLRRTSERVEQFF	TGTGCCAGCTCCCAACTCCGCCGCACTAGCGAGCGGGTTGAGCAGTTCTTC
TRBV5-1	TRBD2	TRBJ2-7	14	-	CASSVAGDSYEQYF	TGCGCCAGCAGCGTAGCGGGAGACTCCTACGAGCAGTACTTC
TRBV18	-	TRBJ1-3	13	-	CASSPWEGNTIYF	TGTGCCAGCTCACCTTGGGAAGGAAACACCATATATTTT
TRBV5-4	-	TRBJ2-3	13	-	CASSLQGTDTQYF	TGTGCCAGCAGCTTGCAGGGGACAGATACGCAGTATTTT
TRBV28	-	TRBJ2-1	15	-	CASSSPGQGGHEQFF	TGTGCCAGCAGCTCGCCCGGGCAGGGGGGTCATGAGCAGTTCTTC
TRBV9	-	TRBJ1-5	13	-	CASSLGGVQPQHF	TGTGCCAGCAGCCTAGGGGGGGTGCAGCCCCAGCATTTT
TRBV5-1	-	TRBJ1-3	16	-	CASSLAGGRFGNTIYF	TGCGCCAGCAGCTTGGCCGGGGGGCGCTTTGGAAACACCATATATTTT
TRBV5-1	TRBD2	TRBJ2-7	16	once	CASSDGAGGSFYEQYF	TGCGCCAGCAGCGACGGTGCCGGCGGGAGTTTCTACGAGCAGTACTTC
TRBV19	TRBD1	TRBJ2-3	14	-	CASGGQGVSDTQYF	TGTGCCAGTGGTGGACAGGGGGTTTCAGATACGCAGTATTTT
TRBV6-1	-	TRBJ1-2	15	-	CASSESLSGYYGYTF	TGTGCCAGCAGTGAGAGCCTCAGCGGATACTATGGCTACACCTTC